These T cell receptor beta chains were read from a single sample in a study of regulatory T cells in long-lasting Graves disease. One entry per CDR3 protein, called by TCRdb with MiXCR from the multiplex PCR reads. This repertoire shows almost 450,000 distinct CDR3 sequences, less than 20% found once; its top ten account for about 10%. These data were also reused for a study on T cells in Graves' hyperthyroidism and ophthalmopathy.

Here the sequenced sample was peripheral blood mononuclear cells (PBMCs), taken at new diagnosis, from a patient treated with antithyroid drugs. These receptors were obtained from a woman aged 25 to 39 with Graves disease. CDR3s include the opening cysteine and the closing phenylalanine or tryptophan. A D gene is named only where the DNA matches it firmly. Expanded clones get a size class; other rows say once, few or many, or leave the size out.

CDR3: CASSLQGHPYEQYF
DNA: TGTGCCAGCAGCTTGCAGGGACACCCCTACGAGCAGTACTTC
V: TRBV7-9
size: many
D: NA
length: 14
J: TRBJ2-7

CDR3: CASSEEGRTGNTIYF
DNA: TGTGCCAGCAGTGAAGAGGGAAGAACTGGAAACACCATATATTTT
V: TRBV2
size: few
D: NA
length: 15
J: TRBJ1-3

CDR3: CAWRAPRDLFYEQYF
DNA: TGTGCCTGGAGGGCACCGCGGGACCTCTTTTACGAGCAGTACTTC
V: TRBV30
size: many
D: NA
length: 15
J: TRBJ2-7

CDR3: CASSPGGRYETQYF
DNA: TGTGCCAGCAGTCCAGGGGGCCGGTATGAGACCCAGTACTTC
V: TRBV28
size: few
D: TRBD1
length: 14
J: TRBJ2-5

CDR3: CASSPETGYSNQPQHF
DNA: TGTGCCAGTAGTCCTGAGACAGGCTATAGCAATCAGCCCCAGCATTTT
V: TRBV19
size: few
D: NA
length: 16
J: TRBJ1-5

CDR3: CASGAERGGPKNIQYF
DNA: TGTGCTAGTGGTGCCGAACGAGGGGGTCCCAAAAACATTCAGTACTTC
V: TRBV12-5
size: few
D: NA
length: 16
J: TRBJ2-4

CDR3: CASSAGTGWTDTQYF
DNA: TGTGCCAGCAGCGCCGGGACAGGTTGGACAGATACGCAGTATTTT
V: TRBV11-2
size: NA
D: TRBD1
length: 15
J: TRBJ2-3

CDR3: CASSHRVTEAFF
DNA: TGTGCCAGCAGCCACAGGGTTACTGAAGCTTTCTTT
V: TRBV6-2/TRBV6-3
size: many
D: NA
length: 12
J: TRBJ1-1

CDR3: CASSEGANNSPLHF
DNA: TGCGCCAGCAGTGAGGGGGCAAATAATTCACCCCTCCACTTT
V: TRBV10-2
size: few
D: NA
length: 14
J: TRBJ1-6

CDR3: CASSPFDGGGLFF
DNA: TGTGCCAGCAGCCCCTTTGATGGGGGCGGGCTGTTTTTT
V: TRBV11-1
size: many
D: NA
length: 13
J: TRBJ2-2

CDR3: CANSLPGTYNEQFF
DNA: TGCGCCAACAGCTTACCCGGGACTTACAATGAGCAGTTCTTC
V: TRBV5-1
size: NA
D: NA
length: 14
J: TRBJ2-1

CDR3: CASSETRNPTGELFF
DNA: TGTGCCAGCAGTGAAACGAGGAACCCAACCGGGGAGCTGTTTTTT
V: TRBV25-1
size: NA
D: NA
length: 15
J: TRBJ2-2

CDR3: CSASVLAGYNEQFF
DNA: TGCAGTGCTAGCGTACTAGCGGGATACAATGAGCAGTTCTTC
V: TRBV20-1
size: many
D: TRBD2
length: 14
J: TRBJ2-1

CDR3: CASSLGRTNTEAFF
DNA: TGTGCCAGCAGCTTAGGTCGTACAAACACTGAAGCTTTCTTT
V: TRBV7-8
size: many
D: NA
length: 14
J: TRBJ1-1

CDR3: CASSLAFAENTEAFF
DNA: TGTGCCAGCAGCCTGGCTTTTGCAGAGAACACTGAAGCTTTCTTT
V: TRBV28
size: many
D: NA
length: 15
J: TRBJ1-1

CDR3: CASSPLSYNEQFF
DNA: TGTGCCAGCAGTCCACTGTCCTACAATGAGCAGTTCTTC
V: TRBV5-1
size: many
D: NA
length: 13
J: TRBJ2-1

CDR3: CSGVLDSYNEQFF
DNA: TGCAGTGGGGTCCTGGACAGCTACAATGAGCAGTTCTTC
V: TRBV20-1
size: many
D: NA
length: 13
J: TRBJ2-1

CDR3: CASTPASSYNEQFF
DNA: TGTGCCAGCACCCCCGCTAGCTCCTACAATGAGCAGTTCTTC
V: TRBV9
size: many
D: NA
length: 14
J: TRBJ2-1

CDR3: CASRLAKSYNEQFF
DNA: TGTGCCAGTCGACTAGCGAAGTCCTACAATGAGCAGTTCTTC
V: TRBV27
size: few
D: TRBD2
length: 14
J: TRBJ2-1

CDR3: CASSDSQGLNEKLFF
DNA: TGTGCCAGCAGTGATTCACAGGGGCTTAATGAAAAACTGTTTTTT
V: TRBV25-1
size: NA
D: TRBD1
length: 15
J: TRBJ1-4

CDR3: CASSHGGTGGLEQYF
DNA: TGTGCCAGCAGCCATGGGGGGACAGGGGGCCTCGAGCAGTACTTC
V: TRBV3-1
size: many
D: TRBD1
length: 15
J: TRBJ2-7

CDR3: CASSPDPLYQETQYF
DNA: TGCGCCAGCAGCCCTGATCCCCTGTACCAAGAGACCCAGTACTTC
V: TRBV4-1
size: many
D: NA
length: 15
J: TRBJ2-5

CDR3: CASSGGRANSYEQYF
DNA: TGTGCCAGCAGTGGGGGCCGGGCTAACTCCTACGAGCAGTACTTC
V: TRBV6-1
size: many
D: NA
length: 15
J: TRBJ2-7

CDR3: CASSLTKAGGNEQFF
DNA: TGTGCCAGCAGCTTAACTAAGGCGGGAGGGAATGAGCAGTTCTTC
V: TRBV11-3
size: many
D: TRBD2
length: 15
J: TRBJ2-1

CDR3: CASSHTSGELFF
DNA: TGTGCCAGCAGCCACACCTCCGGGGAGCTGTTTTTT
V: TRBV11-2
size: many
D: NA
length: 12
J: TRBJ2-2

CDR3: CATSRLSLSGGHTDTQYF
DNA: TGTGCCACCAGCAGGCTCTCTCTGAGCGGTGGACACACAGATACGCAGTATTTT
V: TRBV15
size: many
D: NA
length: 18
J: TRBJ2-3

CDR3: CSASSSGTSKGEQYF
DNA: TGCAGTGCTAGCTCCTCCGGGACTTCGAAAGGCGAGCAGTACTTC
V: TRBV20-1
size: many
D: NA
length: 15
J: TRBJ2-7

CDR3: CASSFGPDRTDTQYF
DNA: TGTGCCAGCAGTTTTGGACCCGACCGCACAGATACGCAGTATTTT
V: TRBV12-3/TRBV12-4
size: many
D: NA
length: 15
J: TRBJ2-3

CDR3: CASGNGRAAYNEQFF
DNA: TGTGCCAGCGGGAACGGGAGGGCCGCCTACAATGAGCAGTTCTTC
V: TRBV6-1
size: many
D: TRBD2
length: 15
J: TRBJ2-1

CDR3: CASSPLPGLAGYEQFF
DNA: TGTGCCAGCAGCCCTCTACCGGGACTAGCGGGATATGAGCAGTTCTTC
V: TRBV5-6
size: many
D: TRBD2
length: 16
J: TRBJ2-1

CDR3: CATSAEGRGPNTGELFF
DNA: TGTGCCACCAGTGCCGAAGGCAGGGGCCCGAACACCGGGGAGCTGTTTTTT
V: TRBV24-1
size: NA
D: NA
length: 17
J: TRBJ2-2

CDR3: CATSESRQTGNIYNEQFF
DNA: TGTGCCACCAGTGAATCAAGACAGACAGGGAATATCTACAATGAGCAGTTCTTC
V: TRBV24-1
size: few
D: TRBD1
length: 18
J: TRBJ2-1